The 5 T cell receptor beta chains given below trace back to one sample, sequenced in a study of blood T cell repertoires in COVID-19. The method was immunoSEQ multiplex PCR; TCRdb's version includes in-frame clones alone and lacks a portion of them. This table has some 80,000 clones, 75% to 85% appearing once. Sequencing was done on a sample of peripheral blood. The receptors here all came from a woman older than 75 with active or convalescent COVID-19.

The chain couples TRBV3-1 (or the pseudogene TRBV3-2) to TRBJ1-2, with D hard to call. Germline V gene data show CDR1 as LGHDT and CDR2 as YNNKEL (reference sequence). V shed 2 bases and J shed 4 bases, with 11 bases lying between them. The CDR3 has 14 residues. CDR3 bases: TGTGCCAGCAGCCAACTCGGTTACCCCTATGGCTACACCTTC. Its translation: CASSQLGYPYGYTF.

This chain links TRBV4-1 with TRBJ2-1; D not resolved. The germline V gene has CDR1 MGHRA and CDR2 YSYEKL. V lost 1 base and J lost 6, with 10 bases in between. The CDR3 is 14 amino acids. The CDR3 bases are TGCGCCAGCAGCCAAGTGGGCGCTACCAATGAGCAGTTCTTC. Translating it yields CASSQVGATNEQFF.

In this sample, this clone turned up a few times. The chain has TRBV6-5 and TRBJ1-2; TRBD1 aligns across 8 bases. Looked up from germline, CDR1 is MNHEY and CDR2 is SVGAGI. This CDR3 is built from 15 residues. Germline trimming cut 4 bases from V and 0 bases from J; bases unmatched to any gene: 4. In DNA form, the CDR3 reads TGTGCCAGCAGTTTTGGACAGGGAGCTAACTATGGCTACACCTTC. Translating gives CASSFGQGANYGYTF.

The CDR3 protein is CASSLARVGSPLHF. CDR3 DNA: TGTGCCAGCAGCTTAGCCAGGGTGGGTTCACCCCTCCACTTT. The chain couples TRBV7-6 to TRBJ1-6; a possible D gene is TRBD1 (5 bases). V dropped 0 bases and J dropped 9 bases, with 9 bases sitting between them. CDR1 and CDR2 from the germline V gene are SGHVS and FNYEAQ. The CDR3 consists of 14 residues. Full variable domain (remainder filled in from reference TRBV7-6 and TRBJ1-6): GAGVSQSPRYKVTKRGQDVALRCDPISGHVSLYWYRQALGQGPEFLTYFNYEAQQDKSGLPNDRFSAERPEGSISTLTIQRTEQRDSAMYRCASSLARVGSPLHFGNGTRLTVT.

The count of this clone is one. The chain uses TRBV12-5 and TRBJ2-2, with 8 bases fitting TRBD2. Trimming cost V 4 bases and J 5 bases; bases outside gene matches: 3. The V gene's germline CDR1 is LGHNT and CDR2 FRNRAP. The CDR3 covers 14 residues. CDR3 region: CASGSSGWTGELFF. CDR3 nucleotides: TGTGCTAGTGGTTCTAGCGGGTGGACCGGGGAGCTGTTTTTT.